This note documents a single TCR beta chain sequence. It has no known antigen specificity. Base qualities are not recorded, but no much larger clone differs from it by a single base. CDR3 length: 13 amino acids, cysteine to phenylalanine. Kept here is only the CDR3 DNA, which spans 39 bases and is read in frame from base 1. The trim is 1 base for V and 7 bases for J, with a gap of 11 bases between the germline ends. According to the germline V gene (reference sequence), CDR1 reads LNHNV and CDR2 reads YYDKDF. The data were obtained in a study of T-cell reconstitution after alpha-beta-depleted transplantation in children listed by TCRdb under 2016. At the level of the whole study: The study quantitatively tracked T-cell immune reconstitution after TCRalphabeta/CD19-depleted allogeneic hematopoietic cell transplantation in children using TCR repertoire profiling. What the study reported, not specific to this receptor: In some patients, the high TCRbeta diversity seen at day 60 was put down to recipient T cells and intrathymic progenitors that had survived conditioning. The apparently early recovery of alphabetaT-cell counts about two months after transplant reportedly depended on only several hundred rapidly expanded clones that came from non-depleted graft cells. Over the following months the frequencies of hyperexpanded clones went down, and after one year T-cell counts and TCRbeta diversity were mostly credited to newly produced T cells.

The treatment or condition label, read with the paper, signifies: allogeneic hematopoietic cell transplantation with graft depleted of TCRalphabeta T cells and CD19 B cells. The transplant recipients were children given TCRalphabeta/CD19-depleted allogeneic hematopoietic cell grafts. To prepare the library, PCR was applied. These reads were obtained on an Illumina HiSeq 2500. To normalize quantification of the TCRbeta repertoire, the TCR libraries were built with molecular barcoding that relied on unique molecular identifiers. TCRdb took the public reads, trimmed them with fastp at Q25, ran MiXCR for clone calling and kept in-frame beta chains. Rows are unified per CDR3 protein, each entry keeping the most common DNA and genes. A total of some 460,000 distinct CDR3 sequences appear in this sample, 16% of them only once. Of the sample, less than 30% is held by the ten largest clones.

The sequencing used PBMCs, mostly from graft donor cells, collected 360 days after TCRalphabeta/CD19-depleted stem cell transplant. The rearrangement combines TRBV15 with TRBJ2-7; the D gene assignment is ambiguous. This sequence was found in a boy younger than two who had a stem cell transplant for Wiskott-Aldrich syndrome, so the T cells may come from the graft donor. The nucleotide sequence is TGTGCCACCAGCAGAGGTTGGGTAAGGGAGCAGTACTTC. It is translated as CATSRGWVREQYF.